This T cell receptor beta chain originates from a study of human T cells and chemical hapten exposure. Study in general: Weekly diphenylcyclopropenone doses were given to patients' scalps across the roughly 25-week study.

TCRdb independently ran MiXCR on the RACE reads; one entry per CDR3 protein. Among a few hundred thousand distinct CDR3 sequences listed, around 5.5% were seen once. This clonotype was found a few times. Its specificity is not known. Overall study findings and caveats: With DPC sensitization, TCRs exceeding 1 in 1000 frequency showed no change.

This sample's time point: pre-sensitization, week 0. Treatment meaning: therapeutic diphenylcyclopropenone sensitization with weekly scalp DPC. Sequenced here: whole blood, sampled in connection with sensitization to the hapten diphenylcyclopropenone (DPC). The clonotype originates from a woman aged 18-30 years with alopecia areata. Some clones in this sample may be carry-over from other donors' samples.

As DNA, the CDR3 is TGCAGCGTTGCAGGGGTCCCGGAATCGACCGGGGAGCTGTTTTTT. This gives the protein CSVAGVPESTGELFF. The V call is TRBV29-1, the J call TRBJ2-2, with TRBD1 as a possible D gene (6 bases). The CDR3 is 15 residues long. Per germline, CDR1 SQVTM and CDR2 ANQGSEA. V lost 4 bases and J 5 bases, leaving 17 bases between the germline ends.